This TCR beta chain was profiled in a study of CD8 T cells in Susac syndrome. This CDR3 contains 16 residues. The junction had 15 bases not matched to a gene; V was cut back by 6 bases and J by 7 bases. Reverse transcription of roughly 0.5 to 1 ug RNA was carried out with random hexamers. From the immunoSEQ multiplex PCR reads, TCRdb called clonotypes with MiXCR, one entry per CDR3 protein. This sample has 250,000 to 300,000 distinct CDR3 sequences, with 65% to 90% found just once. Those who served as multiple sclerosis controls were treatment-naive patients with stable or active relapsing-remitting disease.

This receptor was taken from a human donor with multiple sclerosis. Sequencing was done on a sample of CD8+ T cells from PBMCs. V gene TRBV12-3 or TRBV12-4 combines with J gene TRBJ2-1; TRBD1 matches at 7 bases. The CDR3, as DNA: TGTGCCAGCAGGACCCGACAGGGAGTCACATCAAATGAGCAGTTCTTC. Amino acid sequence: CASRTRQGVTSNEQFF.